The T cell receptor beta chain under discussion was sequenced for a study of Graves' ophthalmopathy and Graves' hyperthyroidism (dated 2018 in TCRdb). Background for the entire study: Peripheral blood was collected before any treatment was given, at the time of initial diagnosis. A discovery set of 95 to 100 patients (more than 40 ophthalmopathy, 60 or so stable hyperthyroidism) was enrolled to explore V-J signatures distinguishing ophthalmopathy from hyperthyroidism. For independent validation, a separate cohort was made up of approximately 19 hyperthyroidism patients plus 17 patients who later progressed from hyperthyroidism to ophthalmopathy. T-cell repertoires of thyroid tissue and blood were compared in a handful of hyperthyroidism patients. After sampling, hyperthyroidism patients received methimazole starting at 30 mg daily, and ophthalmopathy patients received high-dose intravenous methylprednisolone. The 85 to 100 discovery patients were randomly split 7:3 into training and test sets. To tell Graves' ophthalmopathy apart from Graves' hyperthyroidism, and to predict which patients would progress to ophthalmopathy, the study relied on TCR beta repertoire signatures. In total, some 140 blood samples were TCR-sequenced: some 40 ophthalmopathy, 75 hyperthyroidism and 17 hyperthyroidism-to-ophthalmopathy patients. Here is what the overall study found, with its caveats: The 13-signature model separated ophthalmopathy from stable hyperthyroidism with approximately 85% sensitivity and just under 84% specificity in cross-validation, and 80%/75% in the test set. Most expanded thyroid clonotypes with frequency above 0.001 were also detected in blood, suggesting blood repertoires may reflect the thyroid immune response. No statistical method was used to predetermine the sample size, and group allocation was not hidden from the investigators. In validation, the model predicted ophthalmopathy progression with over 60% sensitivity and about 73% specificity; some 13 predicted patients were CT-confirmed with GO in a median of approximately 6.2 months.

This clonotype was counted at least ten times. Its target antigen remains unknown. Base qualities were left out, and no much larger clone turns up one base away. For repertoire sequencing, TCR beta CDR3 regions were amplified from RNA transcripts. The first round was an RT-PCR using HTBI primers with the Qiagen OneStep RT-PCR kit, and this first round was followed by a second-round multiplex PCR, then size selection and purification. The libraries underwent paired-end sequencing with 100 bp reads on an Illumina HiSeq2000. Processing in the source paper ran as follows. SOAPnuke was used to process the reads, throwing out any read that had adapters, had uncalled bases, had a mean Phred below 15, or lacked an exact constant-primer or identifier match. COPE v1.2.5 was used to merge high-quality paired reads. Unique nucleotide sequences were defined as clonotypes and aligned to IMGT TRB V, D and J references using MiTCR v1.1. The analysis was limited to V-J combinations with a frequency above 0.0001, which together covered approximately 99% of repertoires. A TCR clonal expansion and chaos score per V-J combination was defined as the ratio of F50 clonal expansion to chaos observed in the TCRdist matrix. Welch's t-statistics and random forest were used to narrow the features down to 13 V-J combinations, which were then fed into a naive Bayes classifier. The similarity between thyroid and blood repertoires was quantified using the Morisita-Horn index. TCRdb cleaned the public reads at Q25 with fastp, built clones with MiXCR and kept in-frame beta chains. Under each unique CDR3 protein, matching rows form one entry showing the most common genes and DNA. The V and J calls reflect TCRdb's pipeline rather than the authors' work. For this sample there are 500,000 to 700,000 distinct CDR3 sequences; approximately 22% appear just once. The ten largest clonotypes hold approximately 7.7% of the sample.

The V and J ends are trimmed by 0 bases and 12 bases, leaving 15 bases between them. Via the germline V gene, CDR1 is MNHEY and CDR2 SVGAGI. Spanning cysteine to phenylalanine, the CDR3 consists of 15 amino acids. CDR3 DNA only is kept here, 45 bases in frame from base 1. Stable hyperthyroidism was defined as no progression to ophthalmopathy within 18 months of follow-up. Patients with hyperthyroidism were aged 18 to 65 years, had been newly diagnosed, and had a disease duration of less than 2 months. Patients with other autoimmune diseases, uncontrolled infections, pregnancy or lactation were excluded from the study. Clinical symptoms, serum thyroxine, TRAb, thyroid ultrasound and orbital computed tomography formed the basis of the diagnosis. Ficoll-Paque density gradient centrifugation was used to isolate PBMCs from approximately 10 ml of fresh peripheral blood. Trizol reagent was used to extract the total RNA, and its quality was then checked on an Agilent 2100 Bioanalyzer.

The TCR was taken from a woman between 18 and 29 years old with stable Graves' hyperthyroidism. Some clones in this sample may be carry-over from other donors' samples. Donor details come from another sample of the same person, matched by shared clones. The sequencing sample was made of peripheral blood. Recombination linked TRBV6-5 to TRBJ1-6; tentative D gene TRBD1, with 6 bases matching. DNA sequence: TGTGCCAGCAGTTACTCGAGCGGGGGCGGGGGACCCCTCCACTTT. It codes for CASSYSSGGGGPLHF.